These T cell receptor beta chains were read from a single sample in a study of blood T cell repertoires in COVID-19. TCRdb's copy holds only in-frame clones and misses some; the assay was immunoSEQ multiplex PCR. Of 250,000 to 400,000 clones listed, roughly 90% were seen once; the top ten hold 5.2%. Sequenced input: PBMCs or T cells enriched from blood (not recorded which). The source of these receptors is a man in his sixties who had recovered from COVID-19. Each CDR3 is given with its conserved first and last residue. A D gene is named only where the DNA matches it firmly. Clone size appears in some rows only: once, few, many, or a class for an expanded clone.

J gene,D gene,clone size,V gene,CDR3 protein,CDR3 DNA
TRBJ2-7,NA,NA,TRBV28,CASSSSAGRDPYEQYF,NA
TRBJ2-1,TRBD1,NA,TRBV5-4,CASGGAQGEYNEQFF,TGTGCCAGCGGCGGAGCACAGGGGGAATACAATGAGCAGTTCTTC
TRBJ2-7,NA,NA,TRBV10-1,CASSAFRDNSYEQYF,TGCGCCAGCAGTGCCTTCCGGGACAACTCCTACGAGCAGTACTTC
TRBJ1-1,TRBD1,NA,TRBV5-4,CASSPGTGGPMNTEAFF,TGTGCCAGCAGCCCCGGGACAGGGGGTCCCATGAACACTGAAGCTTTCTTT
TRBJ2-3,TRBD2,NA,TRBV29-1,CSAGLAETDTQYF,TGCAGCGCCGGACTAGCGGAAACAGATACGCAGTATTTT
TRBJ2-2,NA,NA,TRBV4-3,CASSQGSGTGELFF,TGCGCCAGCAGCCAAGGATCGGGCACCGGGGAGCTGTTTTTT
TRBJ1-6,NA,NA,TRBV5-1,CASSLAQGTSSPLHF,TGCGCCAGCAGCTTGGCACAGGGAACAAGTTCACCCCTCCACTTT
TRBJ2-3,NA,NA,TRBV30,CAWSVRTITDTQYF,TGTGCCTGGAGTGTACGGACTATCACAGATACGCAGTATTTT
TRBJ2-2,NA,NA,TRBV11-3,CASSFGGTGELFF,TGTGCCAGCAGCTTTGGGGGGACCGGGGAGCTGTTTTTT
TRBJ2-2,TRBD2,NA,TRBV5-1,CASSLTGTSGRDTGELFF,TGCGCCAGCAGCTTAACCGGGACTAGCGGGAGGGACACCGGGGAGCTGTTTTTT
TRBJ2-5,TRBD1,few,TRBV10-1,CASSESMTGEETQYF,TGCGCCAGCAGTGAGTCGATGACAGGGGAAGAGACCCAGTACTTC
TRBJ1-2,NA,NA,TRBV7-2,CASSLGEGLSTYGYTF,TGTGCCAGCAGCTTAGGGGAGGGGCTTTCCACCTATGGCTACACCTTC
TRBJ1-5,NA,NA,TRBV28,CASRKTGISQGQPQHF,TGTGCCAGCAGGAAGACAGGAATTTCCCAAGGGCAGCCCCAGCATTTT
TRBJ1-5,NA,NA,TRBV19,CASRNPSGGNQPQHF,TGTGCCAGTAGGAACCCGTCGGGGGGGAATCAGCCCCAGCATTTT
TRBJ2-7,NA,once,TRBV12-1,CASSSRRREPATYEQYF,TGTGCCAGCAGCTCCCGCCGGCGGGAGCCTGCAACCTACGAGCAGTACTTC
TRBJ2-5,TRBD2,NA,TRBV7-2,CASSLVGLAGTGDQETQYF,TGTGCCAGCAGCTTAGTGGGACTAGCGGGGACAGGGGACCAAGAGACCCAGTACTTC
TRBJ2-7,TRBD1,NA,TRBV29-1,CSVAPGQGTRYEQYF,TGCAGCGTTGCACCGGGACAGGGGACCCGGTACGAGCAGTACTTC
TRBJ2-7,TRBD2,NA,TRBV6-1,CASSELTSGSPEQYF,TGTGCCAGCAGTGAATTGACTAGCGGGAGTCCCGAGCAGTACTTC
TRBJ1-1,TRBD1,NA,TRBV4-1,CASSPPSRGQAFF,TGCGCCAGCAGCCCCCCCAGCAGGGGGCAAGCTTTCTTT
TRBJ2-3,TRBD2,few,TRBV19,CASSTSSQGLAEPTDTQYF,TGTGCCAGTAGTACATCATCCCAGGGACTAGCGGAGCCCACAGATACGCAGTATTTT
TRBJ2-2,TRBD1,once,TRBV6-6,CASSRGQGNIDTGELFF,TGTGCCAGCAGTCGGGGACAGGGAAATATCGACACCGGGGAGCTGTTTTTT
TRBJ2-3,TRBD1,NA,TRBV19,CASSIGDRLTDTQYF,TGTGCCAGTAGTATCGGGGACAGACTGACAGATACGCAGTATTTT
TRBJ1-2,TRBD1,NA,TRBV6-6,CASRYQGEDGYTF,TGTGCCAGCAGATACCAGGGGGAGGATGGCTACACCTTC
TRBJ2-3,TRBD2,once,TRBV24-1,CATSDLREGFTQYF,TGTGCCACCAGTGATTTGCGGGAGGGGTTTACGCAGTATTTT
TRBJ2-1,NA,NA,TRBV5-1,CASSLDAASSYNEQFF,TGCGCCAGCAGCTTGGATGCGGCCAGCTCCTACAATGAGCAGTTCTTC
TRBJ1-5,NA,NA,TRBV2,CASTQTDYQPQHF,TGTGCCAGCACTCAGACAGATTATCAGCCCCAGCATTTT
TRBJ2-1,TRBD2,NA,TRBV9,CASSVELADYNEQFF,TGTGCCAGCAGCGTAGAACTAGCGGATTACAATGAGCAGTTCTTC
TRBJ2-7,NA,NA,TRBV13,CASSLGLSRAKLSYEQYF,TGTGCCAGCAGCTTAGGCCTGTCGCGGGCAAAACTCTCCTACGAGCAGTACTTC
TRBJ2-7,TRBD2,NA,TRBV10-2,CASSGPTSGGYEQYF,TGCGCCAGCAGTGGCCCGACTAGCGGAGGATACGAGCAGTACTTC
TRBJ2-1,NA,NA,TRBV6-5,CASSYRIESNEQFF,TGTGCCAGCAGTTACCGAATAGAGTCCAATGAGCAGTTCTTC
TRBJ2-1,TRBD2,NA,TRBV18,CASSSPGTSDNEQFF,TGTGCCAGCTCTAGCCCTGGGACTAGCGACAATGAGCAGTTCTTC
TRBJ2-2,TRBD2,NA,TRBV7-3,CASSLTRRAGGGTGELFF,TGTGCCAGCAGCTTAACGCGGAGGGCGGGAGGAGGTACCGGGGAGCTGTTTTTT
TRBJ1-4,NA,NA,TRBV30,CAWSVGVVGNEKLFF,TGTGCCTGGAGTGTAGGAGTAGTGGGTAATGAAAAACTGTTTTTT
TRBJ1-5,NA,NA,TRBV4-1,CASSPLWGQGQPQHF,TGCGCCAGCAGCCCCCTGTGGGGGCAGGGTCAGCCCCAGCATTTT
TRBJ1-1,TRBD1,NA,TRBV5-1,CASSLEGQGIGEAFF,TGCGCCAGCAGCTTGGAGGGACAGGGGATCGGTGAAGCTTTCTTT
TRBJ2-5,TRBD2,NA,TRBV2,CASRAGVGQETQYF,TGTGCCAGCAGGGCGGGAGTTGGCCAAGAGACCCAGTACTTC
TRBJ2-1,NA,NA,TRBV19,CASSINSAYNEQFF,TGTGCCAGTAGTATAAATAGCGCCTACAATGAGCAGTTCTTC
TRBJ1-1,TRBD1,few,TRBV28,CASVTGGRIAEAFF,TGTGCCAGCGTGACAGGGGGGAGAATCGCTGAAGCTTTCTTT
TRBJ2-3,NA,NA,TRBV11-3,CASSLGSGSTDTQYF,TGTGCCAGCAGCTTAGGTTCAGGGAGCACAGATACGCAGTATTTT
TRBJ1-5,NA,NA,TRBV4-1,CASSQDSTGLQPQHF,TGCGCCAGCAGCCAAGACTCAACGGGTCTTCAGCCCCAGCATTTT
TRBJ2-7,NA,NA,TRBV5-1,CASSFTTTYEQYF,TGCGCCAGCAGCTTCACCACAACCTACGAGCAGTACTTC
TRBJ2-1,NA,NA,TRBV6-5,CASSSSERQFF,TGTGCCAGCAGTTCTAGCGAACGGCAGTTCTTC
TRBJ2-7,NA,NA,TRBV5-4,CASSFAGYSYEQYF,TGTGCCAGCAGCTTCGCAGGGTACTCCTACGAGCAGTACTTC
TRBJ1-1,TRBD1,NA,TRBV19,CASSTYRGLDTEAFF,TGTGCCAGTAGTACTTACAGGGGGCTGGACACTGAAGCTTTCTTT
TRBJ2-1,TRBD2,NA,TRBV7-2,CASSLASGMAYNEQFF,TGTGCCAGCAGCTTAGCTAGCGGGATGGCCTACAATGAGCAGTTCTTC
TRBJ2-1,TRBD2,NA,TRBV7-2,CASSFTSGTPLEQFF,TGTGCCAGCAGCTTCACTAGCGGGACCCCATTGGAGCAGTTCTTC
TRBJ2-5,NA,NA,TRBV5-1,CASSLVARDETQYF,TGCGCCAGCAGCTTGGTAGCCAGGGATGAGACCCAGTACTTC
TRBJ2-7,TRBD2,few,TRBV5-4,CASSLATSGRSEQYF,TGTGCCAGCAGCTTGGCCACTAGCGGGAGAAGCGAGCAGTACTTC
TRBJ1-1,NA,NA,TRBV7-6,CASSLGGISYSEAFF,TGTGCCAGCAGCTTAGGCGGGATCTCATATTCTGAAGCTTTCTTT